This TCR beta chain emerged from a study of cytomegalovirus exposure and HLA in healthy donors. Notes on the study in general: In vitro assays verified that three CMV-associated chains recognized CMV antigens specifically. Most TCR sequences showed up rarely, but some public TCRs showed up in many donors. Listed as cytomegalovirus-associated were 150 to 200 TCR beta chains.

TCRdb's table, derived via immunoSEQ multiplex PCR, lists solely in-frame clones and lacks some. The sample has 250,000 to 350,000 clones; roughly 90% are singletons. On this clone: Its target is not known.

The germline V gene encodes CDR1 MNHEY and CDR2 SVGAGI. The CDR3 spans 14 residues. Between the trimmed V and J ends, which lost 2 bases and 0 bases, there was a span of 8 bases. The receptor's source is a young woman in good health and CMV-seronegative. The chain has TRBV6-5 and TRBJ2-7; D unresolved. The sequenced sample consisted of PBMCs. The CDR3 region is CASSYGQDSYEQYF. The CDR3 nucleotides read TGTGCCAGCAGTTACGGGCAAGACTCCTACGAGCAGTACTTC.